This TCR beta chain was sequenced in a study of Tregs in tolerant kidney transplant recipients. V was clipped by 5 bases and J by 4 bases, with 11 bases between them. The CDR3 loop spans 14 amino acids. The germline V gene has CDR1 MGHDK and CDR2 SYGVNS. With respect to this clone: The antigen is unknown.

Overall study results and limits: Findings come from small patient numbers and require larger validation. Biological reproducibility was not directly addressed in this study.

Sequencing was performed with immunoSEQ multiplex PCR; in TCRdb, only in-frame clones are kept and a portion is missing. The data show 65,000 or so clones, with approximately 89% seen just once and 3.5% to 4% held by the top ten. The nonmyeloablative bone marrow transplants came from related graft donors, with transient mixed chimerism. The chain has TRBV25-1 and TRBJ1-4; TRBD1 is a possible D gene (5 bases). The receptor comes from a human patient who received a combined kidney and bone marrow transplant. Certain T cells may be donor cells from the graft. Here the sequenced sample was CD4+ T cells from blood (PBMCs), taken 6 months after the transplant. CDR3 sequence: CASSRAGNNEKLFF. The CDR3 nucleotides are TGTGCCAGCAGTCGGGCAGGGAATAATGAAAAACTGTTTTTT.